This T cell receptor beta chain was documented in a study of blood T cells in healthy people across ages. With regard to this clonotype: Its antigen is unidentified.

Primers used in a second PCR of about 6 to 12 cycles were a sample-barcoded 5' primer and a J-beta primer mix. The authors tagged each cDNA molecule using a template-switch adaptor with 12 random nucleotides. TCRdb re-derived calls from the 5' RACE reads in MiXCR, one entry per CDR3 protein. The data contain about 970,000 distinct CDR3 sequences, around 54% of them singletons. Study observations and caveats: With age, beta diversity per million T cells declined roughly linearly, significantly by 40. Strong correlation linked observed beta diversity and percent naive T cells.

Donors ranged from roughly 6 to 90 years old and were healthy Caucasians in Russia. The sample was blood. The clonotype was recovered from a woman aged 60-70 years in good health.

The CDR3 region is CASSLGTRGEQFF. The CDR3 DNA sequence: TGTGCCAGCAGCTTAGGGACCCGGGGTGAGCAGTTCTTC. The chain carries TRBV11-2 and TRBJ2-1, with D tentatively TRBD2 (5 bases). Germline CDR1 reads SGHAT; CDR2 reads FQNNGV. The V end lost 1 base, the J end lost 9 bases, and 10 bases lay between the germline ends. This CDR3 is 13 amino acids long.